One and the same sample provided the 9 T cell receptor beta chains below, sequenced in a study of tumor-infiltrating lymphocytes in localized non-small cell lung cancer. Measured with immunoSEQ multiplex PCR; TCRdb has only the in-frame clones, and not every one. The table lists roughly 13,000 clones, 55% to 70% of them singletons, with 22% in the top ten. The sample consisted of uninvolved lung tissue not adjacent to the tumor. These receptors were obtained from a human donor with non-small cell lung cancer.

This rearrangement joins TRBV19 to TRBJ2-3; TRBD2 aligns across 15 bases. V lost 5 bases to trimming and J lost 1 base; unmatched junction nucleotides: 1. The CDR3 loop spans 16 amino acids. The germline CDR1 and CDR2 sequences are LNHDA and SQIVND (reference sequence). CDR3 protein: CASSRTSGRGTDTQYF. CDR3 bases: TGTGCCAGTAGTCGGACTAGCGGGAGGGGCACAGATACGCAGTATTTT.

This chain links TRBV5-1 with TRBJ2-7, with D perhaps TRBD1 (6 bases). V lost 1 base, J lost 0 bases, and 14 bases lay in between. Germline CDR1 is SGHRS and CDR2 is YFSETQ. The CDR3 runs to 16 residues. CDR3 in DNA: TGCGCCAGCAGCTTGTCACAGGGCGTCTTCTCCTACGAGCAGTACTTC. Protein: CASSLSQGVFSYEQYF.

This chain joins TRBV6-5 and TRBJ1-6, with D perhaps TRBD1 (5 bases). With 6 bases removed from V and 7 bases from J, the gap between germline ends came to 13 bases. CDR1 and CDR2 from the germline V gene are MNHEY and SVGAGI. This CDR3 comprises 14 residues. CDR3 residues: CASRTGFKNSPLHF. CDR3 nucleotide sequence: TGTGCCAGCAGAACAGGATTCAAGAATTCACCCCTCCACTTT.

Points on this clone: Other nucleotide sequences from this sample produce the same CDR3. J is TRBJ1-1 and V is TRBV19, with no clear D. CDR1 LNHDA and CDR2 SQIVND come from the germline V gene (reference sequence). The V gene lost 5 bases and the J gene lost 0 bases, with 10 bases spanning the gap. This CDR3 has 14 amino acids. CDR3 residues: CASSYPGLNTEAFF. CDR3 in DNA: TGTGCCAGTAGTTATCCGGGATTGAACACTGAAGCTTTCTTT.

The V and J genes are TRBV27 and TRBJ2-2; possibly TRBD1 or TRBD2 for D (5 bases each). V lost 0 bases and J 7 bases, leaving 18 bases between the germline ends. The germline gives CDR1 MNHEY, CDR2 SMNVEV (reference sequence). This CDR3 has 17 amino acids. The CDR3 here is CASSLSLRDPRDGELFF. The CDR3, as DNA: TGTGCCAGCAGTTTATCCCTCCGGGACCCTCGGGACGGGGAGCTGTTTTTT.

V usage is TRBV7-8 and J usage is TRBJ1-5, with D perhaps matching TRBD1 (6 bases). The V end was cut by 5 bases, the J end by 7 bases, with 15 bases between. CDR1 SGHVS and CDR2 FQNEAQ come from the germline V gene. This CDR3 region has 14 residues. CDR3 nucleotides: TGTGCCAGCAGCACCAAGTTGGGGGCCCAGCCCCAGCATTTT. Translated: CASSTKLGAQPQHF.

This chain joins TRBV7-9 and TRBJ2-7; 7 nucleotides agree with TRBD2. CDR1 is SEHNR and CDR2 is FQNEAQ in the germline V gene (reference sequence). With 8 bases clipped from V and 2 bases from J, the junction kept 0 bases outside the gene matches. This CDR3 comprises 11 residues. As DNA, the CDR3 is TGTGCCAGCGCGGGGGCCTACGAGCAGTACTTC. This codes for CASAGAYEQYF. The whole variable domain, remainder taken from reference TRBV7-9 and TRBJ2-7, is DTGVSQNPRHKITKRGQNVTFRCDPISEHNRLYWYRQTLGQGPEFLTYFQNEAQLEKSRLLSDRFSAERPKGSFSTLEIQRTEQGDSAMYLCASAGAYEQYFGPGTRLTVT.

This clone was recorded once. The V and J genes are TRBV10-2 and TRBJ2-1; perhaps TRBD2 as D (5 bases). This CDR3 is 11 amino acids long. Between the trimmed V and J ends, which lost 5 bases and 10 bases, there was a span of 9 bases. Germline V gene lookup returns CDR1 WSHSY and CDR2 SAAADI. CDR3 sequence reads: CASSRIAEQFF. The CDR3 DNA reads as TGCGCCAGCAGTCGGATAGCGGAGCAGTTCTTC.

V and J are TRBV9 and TRBJ1-1; D may be TRBD1 (5 bases). Between the trimmed V and J ends, which lost 3 bases and 1 base, there was a span of 16 bases. CDR3 size: 16 residues. CDR1 and CDR2 from the germline V gene are SGDLS and YYNGEE. CDR3: CASSATSRATNTEAFF. The CDR3 DNA sequence: TGTGCCAGCAGCGCTACAAGCAGGGCAACGAACACTGAAGCTTTCTTT.